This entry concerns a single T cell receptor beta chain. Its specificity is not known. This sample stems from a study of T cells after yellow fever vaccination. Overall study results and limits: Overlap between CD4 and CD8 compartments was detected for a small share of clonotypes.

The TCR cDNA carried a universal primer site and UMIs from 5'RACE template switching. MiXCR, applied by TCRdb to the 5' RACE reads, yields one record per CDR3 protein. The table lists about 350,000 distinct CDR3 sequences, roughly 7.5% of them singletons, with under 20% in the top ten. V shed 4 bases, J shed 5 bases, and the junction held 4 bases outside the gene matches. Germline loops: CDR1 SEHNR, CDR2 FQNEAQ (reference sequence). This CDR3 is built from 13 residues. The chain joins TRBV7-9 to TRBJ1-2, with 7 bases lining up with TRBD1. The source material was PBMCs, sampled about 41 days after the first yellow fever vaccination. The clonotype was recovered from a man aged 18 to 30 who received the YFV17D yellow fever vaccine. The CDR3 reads CASSSTGTYGYTF. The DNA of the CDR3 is TGTGCCAGCAGCTCGACAGGGACTTATGGCTACACCTTC.